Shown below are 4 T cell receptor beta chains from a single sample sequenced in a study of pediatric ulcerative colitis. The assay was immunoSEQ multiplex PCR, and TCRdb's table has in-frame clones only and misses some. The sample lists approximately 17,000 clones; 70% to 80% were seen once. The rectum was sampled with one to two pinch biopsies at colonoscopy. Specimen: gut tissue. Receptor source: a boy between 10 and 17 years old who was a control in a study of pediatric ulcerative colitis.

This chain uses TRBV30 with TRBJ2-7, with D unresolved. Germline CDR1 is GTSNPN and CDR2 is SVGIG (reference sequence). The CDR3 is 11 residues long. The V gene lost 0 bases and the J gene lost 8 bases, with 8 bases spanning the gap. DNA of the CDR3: TGTGCCTGGAGTGTACTCAACCAGCAGTACTTC. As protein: CAWSVLNQQYF.

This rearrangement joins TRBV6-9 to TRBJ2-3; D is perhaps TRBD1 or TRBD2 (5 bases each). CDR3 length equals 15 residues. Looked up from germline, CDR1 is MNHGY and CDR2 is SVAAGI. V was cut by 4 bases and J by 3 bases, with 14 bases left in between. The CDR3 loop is CASSLGFGGTDTQYF. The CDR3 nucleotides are TGTGCCAGCAGTTTGGGGTTTGGGGGTACAGATACGCAGTATTTT.

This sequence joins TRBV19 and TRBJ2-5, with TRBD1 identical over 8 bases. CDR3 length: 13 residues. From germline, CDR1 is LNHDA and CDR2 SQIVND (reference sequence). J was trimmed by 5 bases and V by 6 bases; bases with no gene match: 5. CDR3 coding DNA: TGTGCCAGTAGGCAGGGGGCAACGGAGACCCAGTACTTC. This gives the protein CASRQGATETQYF.

Here the CDR3 DNA reads TGTGCCAGCAGTGCCCAGGCTCAAGAGACCCAGTACTTC. Amino acids: CASSAQAQETQYF. The rearrangement uses TRBV6-1 and TRBJ2-5; unclear D gene. The CDR3 sequence is 13 residues long. The V gene lost 4 bases and the J gene lost 2 bases, with 8 bases spanning the gap. Germline CDR1 reads MNHNS; CDR2 reads SASEGT.